These T cell receptor beta chains were read from a single sample in a study of T cell repertoires in cytomegalovirus infection. Via MiXCR, TCRdb re-called the reads, giving one row per CDR3 protein. The sample has about 140,000 distinct CDR3 sequences, about 6.5% seen once. Sequencing was performed on PBMCs. All receptors come from a human donor in good health (CMV status not recorded). Some clones in this sample may be carry-over from other donors' samples. The CDR3 runs from the conserved cysteine through the conserved F or W. D genes are given only for firm matches. Where a row states a size, it is once, few, many or the class of an expanded clone; other rows omit it.

clone_size	cdr3_length	j_call	v_call	d_call	cdr3_aa	cdr3_nt
few	15	TRBJ2-1	TRBV4-1	TRBD1	CASSHRDRDHNEQFF	TGCGCCAGCAGCCACCGGGACAGGGACCACAATGAGCAGTTCTTC
few	13	TRBJ2-7	TRBV2	TRBD1	CATKDRVSYEQYF	TGTGCCACTAAAGACAGGGTCAGCTACGAGCAGTACTTC
many	13	TRBJ2-7	TRBV20-1	-	CSATRTVGNEQYF	TGCAGCGCAACCCGGACAGTAGGTAACGAGCAGTACTTC
many	15	TRBJ2-2	TRBV7-2	TRBD2	CASSHGTRSPGELFF	TGTGCCAGCAGCCACGGGACTAGGTCACCCGGGGAGCTGTTTTTT
few	14	TRBJ2-1	TRBV20-1	TRBD1	CSARDRGRLNEQFF	TGCAGTGCTAGAGACAGGGGGCGGTTAAATGAGCAGTTCTTC
few	17	TRBJ2-5	TRBV4-3	-	CASSHARRGQLQETQYF	TGCGCCAGCAGCCACGCGAGACGGGGACAACTGCAAGAGACCCAGTACTTC
medium-sized	18	TRBJ2-5	TRBV28	-	CASSSPYEEAPRTETQYF	TGTGCCAGCAGTTCCCCCTACGAGGAGGCTCCCCGAACAGAGACCCAGTACTTC
many	17	TRBJ2-2	TRBV19	TRBD2	CASSIVGPGGSPGELFF	TGTGCCAGTAGTATAGTCGGTCCGGGGGGATCGCCCGGGGAGCTGTTTTTT
many	13	TRBJ2-1	TRBV7-7	TRBD1	CASSRTGDNEQFF	TGTGCTAGCAGCCGGACAGGGGACAATGAGCAGTTCTTC
many	19	TRBJ1-6	TRBV14	-	CASSQDIAPQVGVNSPLHF	TGTGCCAGCAGCCAAGATATTGCCCCCCAAGTGGGGGTTAATTCACCCCTCCACTTT
many	15	TRBJ1-1	TRBV2	-	CASSDHHALNTEAFF	TGTGCCAGCAGTGATCATCATGCGCTGAACACTGAAGCTTTCTTT
many	17	TRBJ2-3	TRBV7-2	TRBD1	CASSFRPDRGRTDTQYF	TGTGCCAGCAGCTTCAGGCCCGACAGGGGGAGAACAGATACGCAGTATTTT
many	16	TRBJ2-3	TRBV28	TRBD2	CASSPPGLASTDTQYF	TGTGCCAGCAGTCCGCCGGGACTAGCAAGCACAGATACGCAGTATTTT
many	14	TRBJ2-7	TRBV6-2/TRBV6-3	TRBD1	CASSDRQGASEQYF	TGTGCCAGCAGTGACAGACAGGGGGCCTCCGAGCAGTACTTC
few	15	TRBJ2-5	TRBV5-5	-	CASSLGGAGSGTQYF	TGTGCCAGCAGCTTGGGGGGGGCGGGATCGGGGACCCAGTACTTC
few	13	TRBJ1-2	TRBV20-1	-	CSPVMTPNYGYTF	TGCAGTCCAGTTATGACACCCAACTATGGCTACACCTTC
-	15	TRBJ1-6	TRBV6-8	-	CASCVEAEIGSPLHF	TGTGCCAGCTGCGTGGAGGCCGAGATCGGTTCACCCCTCCACTTT
many	11	TRBJ2-7	TRBV12-3/TRBV12-4	-	CASRASYEQYF	TGTGCCAGCAGGGCGTCGTACGAGCAGTACTTC
-	13	TRBJ1-2	TRBV2	-	CASNRDVNYGYTF	TGTGCCAGCAACAGAGATGTTAACTATGGCTACACCTTC
-	13	TRBJ1-2	TRBV6-6	-	CASTDRTAGGYTF	TGTGCCAGCACGGACCGAACGGCGGGAGGCTACACCTTC
many	16	TRBJ1-5	TRBV7-2	-	CASSLGGVYSNQPQHF	TGTGCCAGCAGCTTAGGGGGGGTTTATAGCAATCAGCCCCAGCATTTT
many	13	TRBJ2-5	TRBV10-3	-	CAIAPRSGETQYF	TGTGCCATTGCCCCACGAAGTGGGGAGACCCAGTACTTC
many	15	TRBJ1-1	TRBV25-1	-	CASSGRSGRITEAFF	TGTGCCAGCAGTGGCCGATCCGGCCGCATCACTGAAGCTTTCTTT
many	15	TRBJ1-1	TRBV7-2	-	CASSLLLSDRTEAFF	TGTGCCAGCAGCCTACTCCTATCCGACAGGACTGAAGCTTTCTTT
many	14	TRBJ1-4	TRBV7-8	TRBD1	CASSPQGAGEKLFF	TGTGCCAGCAGCCCCCAGGGGGCAGGGGAAAAACTGTTTTTT
many	16	TRBJ2-3	TRBV5-1	TRBD2	CASSPPAGGTTDTQYF	TGCGCCAGCAGCCCCCCCGCGGGGGGAACGACAGATACGCAGTATTTT
many	14	TRBJ1-3	TRBV7-2	-	CASSWRSQGNTIYF	TGTGCCAGCAGCTGGAGATCGCAGGGAAACACCATATATTTT
-	15	TRBJ1-2	TRBV9	TRBD1	CASSSRTGGAYGYTF	TGTGCCAGCAGCTCCCGGACAGGGGGCGCTTATGGCTACACCTTC
many	16	TRBJ2-5	TRBV7-2	-	CASSTLAGGPRETQYF	TGTGCCAGCAGCACCCTAGCTGGGGGGCCGCGGGAGACCCAGTACTTC